Listed below are T cell receptor beta chains from one sample, sequenced in a study of CD8 T cells in Susac syndrome. TCRdb re-called the immunoSEQ multiplex PCR reads with MiXCR, one entry per CDR3 protein. The table shows hundreds of thousands of distinct CDR3 sequences, with approximately 89% occurring only once. Input material: CD8+ T cells from PBMCs. The receptors were sampled from a human donor with multiple sclerosis. CDR3s include the opening cysteine and the closing phenylalanine or tryptophan. The D gene is left open where the match is weak. Size values are once, few and many counts, or a class for expanded clones, and some rows have none.

CDR3 DNA: TGTGCCAGTAGCACGGGACAGGGGGCTCTCAGTCCCCAGCATTTT
CDR3 protein: CASSTGQGALSPQHF
clone size: .
J gene: TRBJ1-5
D gene: TRBD1
V gene: TRBV19
CDR3 length: 15

CDR3 DNA: TGCGCCAGCAGCCTCGCTGGGCTAGCGTTCAATGAGCAGTTCTTC
CDR3 protein: CASSLAGLAFNEQFF
clone size: .
J gene: TRBJ2-1
D gene: .
V gene: TRBV4-1
CDR3 length: 15

CDR3 DNA: TGTGCCAGCAGTTTGGGACAGGGGGCAGGTTACGAGCAGTACTTC
CDR3 protein: CASSLGQGAGYEQYF
clone size: few
J gene: TRBJ2-7
D gene: TRBD1
V gene: TRBV27
CDR3 length: 15

CDR3 DNA: TGCGCCAGCAGCCAAGAATCGGCTAGCGGGGTCTCAGATACGCAGTATTTT
CDR3 protein: CASSQESASGVSDTQYF
clone size: .
J gene: TRBJ2-3
D gene: TRBD2
V gene: TRBV4-1
CDR3 length: 17

CDR3 DNA: TGTGCCAGCAGCCTTGCGGGGAGTCCCGAGCAGTACTTC
CDR3 protein: CASSLAGSPEQYF
clone size: .
J gene: TRBJ2-7
D gene: .
V gene: TRBV14
CDR3 length: 13

CDR3 DNA: TGCAGTGCTACTGGGGAGATTCCTGAAGCTTTCTTT
CDR3 protein: CSATGEIPEAFF
clone size: .
J gene: TRBJ1-1
D gene: .
V gene: TRBV20-1
CDR3 length: 12

CDR3 DNA: TGTGCCAGCCTTTCCAGGGACGGAACCGGGGAGCTGTTTTTT
CDR3 protein: CASLSRDGTGELFF
clone size: .
J gene: TRBJ2-2
D gene: .
V gene: TRBV6-1
CDR3 length: 14

CDR3 DNA: TGTGCCAGCAGCCGTCGAGTTTCCACTAATGAAAAACTGTTTTTT
CDR3 protein: CASSRRVSTNEKLFF
clone size: .
J gene: TRBJ1-4
D gene: .
V gene: TRBV7-6
CDR3 length: 15

CDR3 DNA: TGTGCCTGGAGTGCTACTGGGCTGGCTGAAGCTTTCTTT
CDR3 protein: CAWSATGLAEAFF
clone size: .
J gene: TRBJ1-1
D gene: .
V gene: TRBV30
CDR3 length: 13

CDR3 DNA: TGTGCCTGGAGGGAAAGCGTGATTACTCCCTTGAACACTGAAGCTTTCTTT
CDR3 protein: CAWRESVITPLNTEAFF
clone size: .
J gene: TRBJ1-1
D gene: .
V gene: TRBV30
CDR3 length: 17

CDR3 DNA: TGCGCCAGCAGGGGCTCGGGGGCGGAATTCTACGAGCAGTACTTC
CDR3 protein: CASRGSGAEFYEQYF
clone size: once
J gene: TRBJ2-7
D gene: .
V gene: TRBV5-1
CDR3 length: 15

CDR3 DNA: TGCAGTGCAACGGACAGGGAATGGGAGCAGTACTTC
CDR3 protein: CSATDREWEQYF
clone size: .
J gene: TRBJ2-7
D gene: TRBD1
V gene: TRBV20-1
CDR3 length: 12

CDR3 DNA: TGCGCCAGCAGCTTGGTCGGGGAATACACCTTC
CDR3 protein: CASSLVGEYTF
clone size: once
J gene: TRBJ1-2
D gene: .
V gene: TRBV5-1
CDR3 length: 11

CDR3 DNA: TGCGCCAGCTATATCGGACAGGGGGTCTACAATGAGCAGTTCTTC
CDR3 protein: CASYIGQGVYNEQFF
clone size: .
J gene: TRBJ2-1
D gene: TRBD1
V gene: TRBV5-1
CDR3 length: 15

CDR3 DNA: TGTGCCAGCAGAGCGACTAGCGGGAGTGTAACAGATACGCAGTATTTT
CDR3 protein: CASRATSGSVTDTQYF
clone size: .
J gene: TRBJ2-3
D gene: TRBD2
V gene: TRBV2
CDR3 length: 16

CDR3 DNA: TGTGCCAGCCCCCAGCGCCTCGGTTCCGAGTTGGGGTACAATGAGCAGTTCTTC
CDR3 protein: CASPQRLGSELGYNEQFF
clone size: .
J gene: TRBJ2-1
D gene: .
V gene: TRBV2
CDR3 length: 18

CDR3 DNA: TGTGCCAGTAAGGGGCTTGAAGAAAAACTGTTTTTT
CDR3 protein: CASKGLEEKLFF
clone size: .
J gene: TRBJ1-4
D gene: .
V gene: TRBV19
CDR3 length: 12

CDR3 DNA: TGTGCCAGCAGCCAGGACCCCGGGACAGGGAGCTACGAGCAGTACTTC
CDR3 protein: CASSQDPGTGSYEQYF
clone size: .
J gene: TRBJ2-7
D gene: TRBD1
V gene: TRBV9
CDR3 length: 16

CDR3 DNA: TGTGCCAGCAGTTTGGTTGGGGCCTACAATGAGCAGTTCTTC
CDR3 protein: CASSLVGAYNEQFF
clone size: .
J gene: TRBJ2-1
D gene: .
V gene: TRBV27
CDR3 length: 14